This TCR beta chain came from a study of T-cell reconstitution after alpha-beta-depleted transplantation in children. As it was prepared, the TCRbeta library received unique molecular identifiers. MiXCR, applied by TCRdb to the PCR reads, yields one record per CDR3 protein. The data show 600,000 or so distinct CDR3 sequences, roughly 24% seen once. The germline CDR1 and CDR2 sequences are SGHVS and FNYEAQ. V shed 1 base and J 3 bases; nucleotides not matched to a gene: 4. The CDR3 has 15 amino acids. The J gene is TRBJ1-1, the V gene TRBV7-6, with 8 positions matching TRBD1. The sequences come from PBMCs, mostly from graft donor cells, collected 360 days after TCRalphabeta/CD19-depleted stem cell transplant. The sequence was obtained from a boy in the first two years of life who had a stem cell transplant for acute myeloid leukemia, so the T cells may come from the graft donor. CDR3 residues: CASSLGTGLDTEAFF. DNA for the CDR3: TGTGCCAGCAGCTTAGGGACAGGGCTCGACACTGAAGCTTTCTTT.